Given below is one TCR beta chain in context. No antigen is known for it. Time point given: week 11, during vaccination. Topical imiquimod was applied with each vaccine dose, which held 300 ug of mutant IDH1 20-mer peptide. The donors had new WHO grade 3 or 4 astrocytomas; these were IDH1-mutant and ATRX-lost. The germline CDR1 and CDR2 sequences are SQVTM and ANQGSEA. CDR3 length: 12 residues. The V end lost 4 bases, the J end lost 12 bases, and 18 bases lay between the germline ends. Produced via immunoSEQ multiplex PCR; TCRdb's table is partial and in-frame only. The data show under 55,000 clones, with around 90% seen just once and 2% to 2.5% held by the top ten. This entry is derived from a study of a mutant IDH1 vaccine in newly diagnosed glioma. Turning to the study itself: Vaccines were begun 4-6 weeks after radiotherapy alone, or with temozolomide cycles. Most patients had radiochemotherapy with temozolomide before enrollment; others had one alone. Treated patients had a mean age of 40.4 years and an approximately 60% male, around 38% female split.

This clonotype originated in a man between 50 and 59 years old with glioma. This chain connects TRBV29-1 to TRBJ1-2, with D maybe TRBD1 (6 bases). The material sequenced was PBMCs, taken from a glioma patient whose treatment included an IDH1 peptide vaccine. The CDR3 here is CSVGDRSKVNTF. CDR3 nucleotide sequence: TGCAGCGTTGGTGACAGGTCCAAGGTGAACACCTTC.